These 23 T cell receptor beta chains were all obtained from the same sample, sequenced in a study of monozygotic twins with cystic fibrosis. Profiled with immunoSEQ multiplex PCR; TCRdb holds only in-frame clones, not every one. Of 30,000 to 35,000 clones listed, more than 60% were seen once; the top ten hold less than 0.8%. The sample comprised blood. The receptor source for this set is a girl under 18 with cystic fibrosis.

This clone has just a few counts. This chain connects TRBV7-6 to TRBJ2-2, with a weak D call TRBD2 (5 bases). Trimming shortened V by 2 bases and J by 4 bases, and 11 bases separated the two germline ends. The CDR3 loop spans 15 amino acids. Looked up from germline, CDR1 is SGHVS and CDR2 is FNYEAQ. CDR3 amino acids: CASSLRSSSTGELFF. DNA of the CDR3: TGTGCCAGCAGCTTACGATCTAGCTCCACCGGGGAGCTGTTTTTT.

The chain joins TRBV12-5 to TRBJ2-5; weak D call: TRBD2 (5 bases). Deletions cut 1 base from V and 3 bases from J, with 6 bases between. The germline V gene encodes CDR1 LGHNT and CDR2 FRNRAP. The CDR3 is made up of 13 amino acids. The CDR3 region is CASGLGSEETQYF. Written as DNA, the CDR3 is TGTGCTAGTGGTTTGGGTAGCGAAGAGACCCAGTACTTC.

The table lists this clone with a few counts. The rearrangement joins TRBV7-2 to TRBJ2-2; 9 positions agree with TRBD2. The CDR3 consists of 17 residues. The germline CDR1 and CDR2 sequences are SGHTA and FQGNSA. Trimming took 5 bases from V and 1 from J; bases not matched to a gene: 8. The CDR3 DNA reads TGTGCCAGCAGCCGCTTGACTAGCGGAAGGAACACCGGGGAGCTGTTTTTT. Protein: CASSRLTSGRNTGELFF.

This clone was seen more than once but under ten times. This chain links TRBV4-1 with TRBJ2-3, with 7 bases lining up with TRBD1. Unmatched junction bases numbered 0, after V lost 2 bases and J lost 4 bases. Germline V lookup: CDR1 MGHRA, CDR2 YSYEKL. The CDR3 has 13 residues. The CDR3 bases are TGCGCCAGCAGCCAAACAGGGGCAGATACGCAGTATTTT. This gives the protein CASSQTGADTQYF.

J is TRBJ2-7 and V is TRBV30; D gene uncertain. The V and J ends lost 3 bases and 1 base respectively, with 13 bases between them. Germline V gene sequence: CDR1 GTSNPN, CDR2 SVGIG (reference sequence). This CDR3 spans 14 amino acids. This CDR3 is CAWRVRAGSYEQYF. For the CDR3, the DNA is TGTGCCTGGAGGGTACGAGCCGGGTCCTACGAGCAGTACTTC.

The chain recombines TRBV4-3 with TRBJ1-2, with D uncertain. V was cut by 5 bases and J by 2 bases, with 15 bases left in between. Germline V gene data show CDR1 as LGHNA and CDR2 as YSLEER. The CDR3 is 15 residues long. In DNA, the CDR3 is TGCGCCAGCAGCTTGAATAGGCCACTGAACTATGGCTACACCTTC. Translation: CASSLNRPLNYGYTF.

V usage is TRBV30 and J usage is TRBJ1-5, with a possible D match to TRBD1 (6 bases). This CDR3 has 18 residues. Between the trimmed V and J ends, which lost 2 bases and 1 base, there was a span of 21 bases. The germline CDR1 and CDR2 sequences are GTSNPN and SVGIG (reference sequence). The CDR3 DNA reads TGTGCCTGGAGTACGGCCTGGGGGCGGTCTCTGAGCAATCAGCCCCAGCATTTT. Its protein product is CAWSTAWGRSLSNQPQHF.

The CDR3 sequence: CSVGYRVAYNEQFF. For the CDR3, the DNA is TGCAGCGTTGGGTACAGGGTGGCGTACAATGAGCAGTTCTTC. The J gene is TRBJ2-1, the V gene TRBV29-1, with D possibly TRBD1 on 6 matching bases. CDR3 length: 14 amino acids. Trimming removed 4 bases from V and 4 bases from J, with 14 bases in between. Germline CDR1 SQVTM, CDR2 ANQGSEA.

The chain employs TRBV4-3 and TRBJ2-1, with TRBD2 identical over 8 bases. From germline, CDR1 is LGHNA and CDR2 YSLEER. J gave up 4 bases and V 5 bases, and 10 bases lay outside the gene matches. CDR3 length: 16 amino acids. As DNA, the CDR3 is TGCGCCAGCAGCTCCGCCCGACTAGCGCAGTACAATGAGCAGTTCTTC. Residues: CASSSARLAQYNEQFF.

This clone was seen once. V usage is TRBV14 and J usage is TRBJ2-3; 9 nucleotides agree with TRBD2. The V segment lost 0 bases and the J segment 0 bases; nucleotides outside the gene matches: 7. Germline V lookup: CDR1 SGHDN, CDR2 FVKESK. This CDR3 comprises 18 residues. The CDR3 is CASSQDGLAGISTDTQYF. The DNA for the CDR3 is TGTGCCAGCAGCCAAGATGGCCTAGCGGGGATAAGCACAGATACGCAGTATTTT.

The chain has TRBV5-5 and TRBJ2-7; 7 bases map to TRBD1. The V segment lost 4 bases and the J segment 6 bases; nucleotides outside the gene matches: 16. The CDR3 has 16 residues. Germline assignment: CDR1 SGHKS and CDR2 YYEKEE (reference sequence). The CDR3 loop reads CASSPPIEGAAVEQYF. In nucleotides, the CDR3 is TGTGCCAGCAGCCCCCCGATTGAGGGGGCGGCGGTCGAGCAGTACTTC.

The CDR3 is CASSIQTGPNYGYTF. The CDR3 DNA reads as TGTGCCAGTAGTATACAAACAGGGCCTAACTATGGCTACACCTTC. The chain links TRBV19 to TRBJ1-2, with a tentative D call TRBD1 (6 bases). With 2 bases removed from V and 0 bases from J, the gap between germline ends came to 10 bases. The CDR3 extends over 15 amino acids. The V gene's germline CDR1 is LNHDA and CDR2 SQIVND (reference sequence).

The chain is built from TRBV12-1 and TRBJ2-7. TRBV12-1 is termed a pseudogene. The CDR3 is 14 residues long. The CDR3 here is CASSFRYGPYEQYV. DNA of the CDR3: TGTGCCAGCAGCTTCCGGTACGGACCCTACGAGCAGTACGTC.

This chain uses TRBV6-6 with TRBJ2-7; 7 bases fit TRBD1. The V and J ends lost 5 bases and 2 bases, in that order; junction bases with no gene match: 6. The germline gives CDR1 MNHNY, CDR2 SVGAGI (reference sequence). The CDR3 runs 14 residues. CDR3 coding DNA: TGTGCCAGCAGTCGACAGGGCCCCACCTACGAGCAGTACTTC. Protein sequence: CASSRQGPTYEQYF.

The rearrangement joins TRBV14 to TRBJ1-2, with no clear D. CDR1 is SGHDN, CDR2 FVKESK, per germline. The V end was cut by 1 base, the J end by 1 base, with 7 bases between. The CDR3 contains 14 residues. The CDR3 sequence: CASSQGLGNYGYTF. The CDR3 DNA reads TGTGCCAGCAGCCAAGGGTTAGGTAACTATGGCTACACCTTC.

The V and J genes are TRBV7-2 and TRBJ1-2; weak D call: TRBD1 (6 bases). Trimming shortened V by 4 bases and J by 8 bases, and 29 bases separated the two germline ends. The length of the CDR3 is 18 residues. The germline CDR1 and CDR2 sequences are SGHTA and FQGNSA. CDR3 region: CASSWRGTGQTDSVGYTF. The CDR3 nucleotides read TGTGCCAGCAGCTGGCGGGGTACCGGACAGACCGATTCGGTCGGCTACACCTTC.

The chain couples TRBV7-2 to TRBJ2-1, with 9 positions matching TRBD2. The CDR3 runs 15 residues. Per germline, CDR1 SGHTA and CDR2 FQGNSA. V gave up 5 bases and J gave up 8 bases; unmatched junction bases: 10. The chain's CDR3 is CASSLLSSGTHEQFF. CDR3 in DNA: TGTGCCAGCAGCCTCCTATCTAGCGGGACACATGAGCAGTTCTTC.

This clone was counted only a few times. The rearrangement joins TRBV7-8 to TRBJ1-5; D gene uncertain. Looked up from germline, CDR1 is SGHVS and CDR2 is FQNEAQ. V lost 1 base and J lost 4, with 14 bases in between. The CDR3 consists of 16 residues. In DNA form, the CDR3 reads TGTGCCAGCAGCTTAGGGCAGCTCTACAATAATCAGCCCCAGCATTTT. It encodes CASSLGQLYNNQPQHF. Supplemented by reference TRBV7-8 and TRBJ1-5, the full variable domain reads GAGVSQSPRYKVAKRGQDVALRCDPISGHVSLFWYQQALGQGPEFLTYFQNEAQLDKSGLPSDRFFAERPEGSVSTLKIQRTQQEDSAVYLCASSLGQLYNNQPQHFGDGTRLSIL.

As DNA, the CDR3 is TGCGCCAGCAGCTTAGGGACTAGCGCGCACAATGAGCAGTTCTTC. It yields the protein CASSLGTSAHNEQFF. The J gene is TRBJ2-1, the V gene TRBV5-1; the match to TRBD2 covers 10 bases. Germline lookup yields CDR1 SGHRS and CDR2 YFSETQ. V shed 2 bases and J 5 bases; nucleotides not matched to a gene: 4. The CDR3 contains 15 residues.

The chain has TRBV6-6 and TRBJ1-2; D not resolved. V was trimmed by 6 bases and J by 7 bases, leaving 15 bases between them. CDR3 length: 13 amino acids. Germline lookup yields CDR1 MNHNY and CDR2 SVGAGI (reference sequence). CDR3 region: CASSPQVPPGYTF. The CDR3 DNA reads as TGTGCCAGCAGCCCCCAGGTGCCCCCTGGCTACACCTTC.

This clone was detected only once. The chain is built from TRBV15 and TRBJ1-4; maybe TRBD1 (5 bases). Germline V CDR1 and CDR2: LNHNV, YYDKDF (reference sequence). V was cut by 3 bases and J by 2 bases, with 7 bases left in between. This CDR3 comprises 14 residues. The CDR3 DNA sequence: TGTGCCACCAGCAGGGACAAGACTAATGAAAAACTGTTTTTT. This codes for CATSRDKTNEKLFF.

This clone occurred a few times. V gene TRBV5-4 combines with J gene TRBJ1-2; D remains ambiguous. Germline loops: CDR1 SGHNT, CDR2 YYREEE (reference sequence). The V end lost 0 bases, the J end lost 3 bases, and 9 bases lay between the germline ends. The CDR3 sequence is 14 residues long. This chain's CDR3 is CASSLGVGDYGYTF. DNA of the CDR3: TGTGCCAGCAGCTTGGGGGTCGGGGACTATGGCTACACCTTC. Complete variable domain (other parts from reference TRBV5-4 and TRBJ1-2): ETGVTQSPTHLIKTRGQQVTLRCSSQSGHNTVSWYQQALGQGPQFIFQYYREEENGRGNFPPRFSGLQFPNYSSELNVNALELDDSALYLCASSLGVGDYGYTFGSGTRLTVV.

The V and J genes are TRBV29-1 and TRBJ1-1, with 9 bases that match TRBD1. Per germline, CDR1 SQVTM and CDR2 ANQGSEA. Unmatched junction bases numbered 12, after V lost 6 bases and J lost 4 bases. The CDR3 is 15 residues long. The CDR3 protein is CSVAMRQGVSTEAFF. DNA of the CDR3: TGCAGCGTCGCCATGAGACAGGGGGTTAGCACTGAAGCTTTCTTT.